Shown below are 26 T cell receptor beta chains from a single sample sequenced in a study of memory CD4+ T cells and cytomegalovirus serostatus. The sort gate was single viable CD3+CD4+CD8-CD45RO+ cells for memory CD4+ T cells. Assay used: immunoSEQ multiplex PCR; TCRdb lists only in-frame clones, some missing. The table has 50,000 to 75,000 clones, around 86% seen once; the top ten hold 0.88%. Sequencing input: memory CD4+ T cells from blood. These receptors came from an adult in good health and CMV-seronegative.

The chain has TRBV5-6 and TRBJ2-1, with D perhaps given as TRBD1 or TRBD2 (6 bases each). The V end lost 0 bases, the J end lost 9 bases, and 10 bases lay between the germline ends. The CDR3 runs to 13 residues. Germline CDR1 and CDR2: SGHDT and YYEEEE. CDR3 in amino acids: CASSLVGGREQFF. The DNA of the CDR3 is TGTGCCAGCAGCTTGGTCGGGGGCCGTGAGCAGTTCTTC.

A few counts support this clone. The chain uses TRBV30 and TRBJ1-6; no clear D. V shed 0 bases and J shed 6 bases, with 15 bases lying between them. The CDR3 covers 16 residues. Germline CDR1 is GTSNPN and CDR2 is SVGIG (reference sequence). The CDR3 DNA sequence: TGTGCCTGGAGTGTCCAAGGGCGAGGACGTAATTCACCCCTCCACTTT. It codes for CAWSVQGRGRNSPLHF.

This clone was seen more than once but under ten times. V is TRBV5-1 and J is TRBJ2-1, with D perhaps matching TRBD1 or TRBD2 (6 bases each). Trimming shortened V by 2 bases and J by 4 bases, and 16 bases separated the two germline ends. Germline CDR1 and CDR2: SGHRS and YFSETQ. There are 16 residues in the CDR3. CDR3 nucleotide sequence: TGCGCCAGCAGCTTCTTTCGGGGGCCCCAATACAATGAGCAGTTCTTC. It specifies CASSFFRGPQYNEQFF.

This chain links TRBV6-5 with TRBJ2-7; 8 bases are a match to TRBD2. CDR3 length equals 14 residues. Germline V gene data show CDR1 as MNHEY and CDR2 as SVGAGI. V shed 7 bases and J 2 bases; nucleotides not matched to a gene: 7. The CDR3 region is CASTPAGATYEQYF. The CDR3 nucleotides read TGTGCCAGCACCCCAGCGGGAGCCACCTACGAGCAGTACTTC.

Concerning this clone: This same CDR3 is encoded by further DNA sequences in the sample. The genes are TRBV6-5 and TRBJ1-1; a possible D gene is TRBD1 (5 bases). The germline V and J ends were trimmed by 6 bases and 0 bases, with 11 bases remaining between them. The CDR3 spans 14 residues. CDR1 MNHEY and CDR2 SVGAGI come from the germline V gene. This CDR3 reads CASRGLGMNTEAFF. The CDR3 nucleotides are TGTGCCAGCAGGGGACTTGGGATGAACACTGAAGCTTTCTTT.

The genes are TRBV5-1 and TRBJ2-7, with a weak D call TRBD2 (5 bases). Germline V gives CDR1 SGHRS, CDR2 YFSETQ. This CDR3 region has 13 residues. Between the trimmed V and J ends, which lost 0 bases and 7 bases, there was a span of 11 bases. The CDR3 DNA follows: TGCGCCAGCAGCTTGGAGGAGGTTCAGGAGCAGTACTTC. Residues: CASSLEEVQEQYF.

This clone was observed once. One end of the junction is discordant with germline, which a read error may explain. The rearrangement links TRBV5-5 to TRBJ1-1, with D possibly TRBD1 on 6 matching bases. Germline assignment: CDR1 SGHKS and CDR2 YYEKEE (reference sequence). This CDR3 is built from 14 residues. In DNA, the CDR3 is TGTGCCAGCAACTTGGGACATGAGAACACTGAAGCTTTCTTT. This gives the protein CASNLGHENTEAFF. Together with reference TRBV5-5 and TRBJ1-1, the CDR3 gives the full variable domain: DAGVTQSPTHLIKTRGQQVTLRCSPISGHKSVSWYQQVLGQGPQFIFQYYEKEERGRGNFPDRFSARQFPNYSSELNVNALLLGDSALYLCASNLGHENTEAFFGQGTRLTVV.

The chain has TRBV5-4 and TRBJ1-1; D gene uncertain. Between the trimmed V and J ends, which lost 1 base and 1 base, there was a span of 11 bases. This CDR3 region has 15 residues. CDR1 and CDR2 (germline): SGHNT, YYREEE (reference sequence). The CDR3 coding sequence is TGTGCCAGCAGCTTGTGGGGAGCTGAGAACACTGAAGCTTTCTTT. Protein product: CASSLWGAENTEAFF.

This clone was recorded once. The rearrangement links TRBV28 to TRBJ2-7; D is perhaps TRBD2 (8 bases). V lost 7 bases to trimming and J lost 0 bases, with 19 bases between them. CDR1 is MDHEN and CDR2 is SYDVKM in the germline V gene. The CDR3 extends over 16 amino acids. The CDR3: CASNPGGTASSYEQYF. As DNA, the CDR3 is TGTGCCAGCAACCCGGGGGGGACAGCGAGCTCCTACGAGCAGTACTTC. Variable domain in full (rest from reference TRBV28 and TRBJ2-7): DVKVTQSSRYLVKRTGEKVFLECVQDMDHENMFWYRQDPGLGLRLIYFSYDVKMKEKGDIPEGYSVSREKKERFSLILESASTNQTSMYLCASNPGGTASSYEQYFGPGTRLTVT.

The CDR3 reads CASSQPLAGIQPQHF. CDR3 nucleotides: TGCGCCAGCAGCCAACCCTTGGCGGGAATCCAACCCCAGCATTTT. The chain uses TRBV4-1 and TRBJ1-5; D is ambiguous. The CDR3 sequence is 15 residues long. The V gene's germline CDR1 is MGHRA and CDR2 YSYEKL. Trimming removed 2 bases at V and 10 bases at J, with 18 bases between.

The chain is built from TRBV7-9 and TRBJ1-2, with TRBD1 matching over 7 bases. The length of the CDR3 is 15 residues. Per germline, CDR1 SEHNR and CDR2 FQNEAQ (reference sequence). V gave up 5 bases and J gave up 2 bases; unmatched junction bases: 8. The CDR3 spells CASSVGDSRNYGYTF. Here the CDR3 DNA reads TGTGCCAGCAGCGTAGGGGACAGTCGAAACTATGGCTACACCTTC.

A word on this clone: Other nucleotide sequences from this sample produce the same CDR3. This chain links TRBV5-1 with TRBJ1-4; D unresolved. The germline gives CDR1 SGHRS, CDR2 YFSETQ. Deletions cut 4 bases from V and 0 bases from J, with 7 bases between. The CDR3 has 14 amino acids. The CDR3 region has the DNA TGCGCCAGCAGCCTAAGTGCAACTAATGAAAAACTGTTTTTT. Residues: CASSLSATNEKLFF.

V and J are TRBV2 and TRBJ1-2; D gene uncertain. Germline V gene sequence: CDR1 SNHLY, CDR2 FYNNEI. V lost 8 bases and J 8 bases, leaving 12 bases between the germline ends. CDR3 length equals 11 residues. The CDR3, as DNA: TGTGCCAGCTCTCGAGCGGGCGGCTACACCTTC. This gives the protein CASSRAGGYTF. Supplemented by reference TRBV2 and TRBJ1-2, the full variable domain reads EPEVTQTPSHQVTQMGQEVILRCVPISNHLYFYWYRQILGQKVEFLVSFYNNEISEKSEIFDDQFSVERPDGSNFTLKIRSTKLEDSAMYFCASSRAGGYTFGSGTRLTVV.

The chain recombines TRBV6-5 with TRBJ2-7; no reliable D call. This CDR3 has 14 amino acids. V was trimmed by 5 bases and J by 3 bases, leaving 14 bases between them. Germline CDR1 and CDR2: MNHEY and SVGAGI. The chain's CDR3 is CASSKHNSGYEQYF. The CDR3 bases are TGTGCCAGCAGTAAACATAATTCCGGCTACGAGCAGTACTTC.

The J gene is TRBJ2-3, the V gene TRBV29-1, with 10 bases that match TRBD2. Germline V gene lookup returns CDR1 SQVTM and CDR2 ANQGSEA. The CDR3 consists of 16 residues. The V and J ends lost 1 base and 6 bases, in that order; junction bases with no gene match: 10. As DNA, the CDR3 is TGCAGCGTTGAAGGGTTGACTAGCGGGTTGCAGGATACGCAGTATTTT. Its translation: CSVEGLTSGLQDTQYF.

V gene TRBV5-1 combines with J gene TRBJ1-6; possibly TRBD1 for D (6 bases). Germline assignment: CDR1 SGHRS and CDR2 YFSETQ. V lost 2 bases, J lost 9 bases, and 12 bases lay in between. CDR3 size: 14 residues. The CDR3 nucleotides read TGCGCCAGCAGCTTCGCGGGGGCGGGTTCACCCCTCCACTTT. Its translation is CASSFAGAGSPLHF. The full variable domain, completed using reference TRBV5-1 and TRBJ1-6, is KAGVTQTPRYLIKTRGQQVTLSCSPISGHRSVSWYQQTPGQGLQFLFEYFSETQRNKGNFPGRFSGRQFSNSRSEMNVSTLELGDSALYLCASSFAGAGSPLHFGNGTRLTVT.

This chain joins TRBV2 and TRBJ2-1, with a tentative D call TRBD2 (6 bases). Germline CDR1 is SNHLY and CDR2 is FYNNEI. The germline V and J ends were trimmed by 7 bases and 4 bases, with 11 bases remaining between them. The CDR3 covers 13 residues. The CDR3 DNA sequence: TGTGCCAGCACTGTCGGGACTTACAATGAGCAGTTCTTC. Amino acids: CASTVGTYNEQFF. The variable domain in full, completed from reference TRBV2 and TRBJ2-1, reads EPEVTQTPSHQVTQMGQEVILRCVPISNHLYFYWYRQILGQKVEFLVSFYNNEISEKSEIFDDQFSVERPDGSNFTLKIRSTKLEDSAMYFCASTVGTYNEQFFGPGTRLTVL.

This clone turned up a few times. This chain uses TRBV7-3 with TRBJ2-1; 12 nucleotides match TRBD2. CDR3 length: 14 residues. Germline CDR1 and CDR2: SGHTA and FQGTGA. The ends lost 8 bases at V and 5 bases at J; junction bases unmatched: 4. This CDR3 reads CASRTSGEHNEQFF. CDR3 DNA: TGTGCCAGCCGGACTAGCGGGGAACACAATGAGCAGTTCTTC.

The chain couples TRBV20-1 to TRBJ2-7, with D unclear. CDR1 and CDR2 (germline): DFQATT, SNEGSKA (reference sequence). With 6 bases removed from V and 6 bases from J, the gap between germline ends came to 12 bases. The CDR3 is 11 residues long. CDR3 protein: CSALRVTEQYF. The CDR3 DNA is TGCAGTGCCCTACGGGTAACCGAGCAGTACTTC.

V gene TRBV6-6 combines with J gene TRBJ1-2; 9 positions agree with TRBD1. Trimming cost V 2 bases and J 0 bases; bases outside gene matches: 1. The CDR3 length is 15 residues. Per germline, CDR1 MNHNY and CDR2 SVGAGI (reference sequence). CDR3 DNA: TGTGCCAGCAGTTACGGGACAGGGTCTAACTATGGCTACACCTTC. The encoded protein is CASSYGTGSNYGYTF.

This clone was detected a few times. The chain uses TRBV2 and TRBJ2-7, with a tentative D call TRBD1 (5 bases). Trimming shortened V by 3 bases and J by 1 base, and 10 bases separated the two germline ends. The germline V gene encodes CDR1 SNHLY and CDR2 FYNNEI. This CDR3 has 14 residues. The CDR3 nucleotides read TGTGCCAGCAGTGACAGGGCCCATTCCTACGAGCAGTACTTC. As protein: CASSDRAHSYEQYF. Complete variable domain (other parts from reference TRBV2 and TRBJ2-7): EPEVTQTPSHQVTQMGQEVILRCVPISNHLYFYWYRQILGQKVEFLVSFYNNEISEKSEIFDDQFSVERPDGSNFTLKIRSTKLEDSAMYFCASSDRAHSYEQYFGPGTRLTVT.

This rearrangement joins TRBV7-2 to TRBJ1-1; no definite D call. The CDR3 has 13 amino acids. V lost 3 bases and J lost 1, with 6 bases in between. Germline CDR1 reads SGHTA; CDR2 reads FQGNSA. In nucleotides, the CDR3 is TGTGCCAGCAGCTTGACGAAGAACACTGAAGCTTTCTTT. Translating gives CASSLTKNTEAFF.

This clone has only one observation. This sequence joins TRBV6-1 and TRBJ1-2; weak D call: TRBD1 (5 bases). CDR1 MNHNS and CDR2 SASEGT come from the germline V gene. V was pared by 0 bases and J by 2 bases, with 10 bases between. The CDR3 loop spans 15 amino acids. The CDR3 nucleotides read TGTGCCAGCAGTGAAGCGCTGTGGGGCAACTATGGCTACACCTTC. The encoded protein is CASSEALWGNYGYTF.

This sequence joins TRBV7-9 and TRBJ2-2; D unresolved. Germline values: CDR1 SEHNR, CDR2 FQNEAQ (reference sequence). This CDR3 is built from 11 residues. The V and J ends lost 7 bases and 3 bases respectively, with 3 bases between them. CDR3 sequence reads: CASIHTGELFF. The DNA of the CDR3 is TGTGCCAGCATCCACACCGGGGAGCTGTTTTTT. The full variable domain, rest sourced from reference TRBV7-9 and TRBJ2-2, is DTGVSQNPRHKITKRGQNVTFRCDPISEHNRLYWYRQTLGQGPEFLTYFQNEAQLEKSRLLSDRFSAERPKGSFSTLEIQRTEQGDSAMYLCASIHTGELFFGEGSRLTVL.

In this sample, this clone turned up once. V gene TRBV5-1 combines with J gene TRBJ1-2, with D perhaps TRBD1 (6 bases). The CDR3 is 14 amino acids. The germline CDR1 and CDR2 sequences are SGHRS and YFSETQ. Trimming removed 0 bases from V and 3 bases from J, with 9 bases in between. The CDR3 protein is CASSLEGVDYGYTF. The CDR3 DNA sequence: TGCGCCAGCAGCTTGGAGGGGGTGGACTATGGCTACACCTTC.

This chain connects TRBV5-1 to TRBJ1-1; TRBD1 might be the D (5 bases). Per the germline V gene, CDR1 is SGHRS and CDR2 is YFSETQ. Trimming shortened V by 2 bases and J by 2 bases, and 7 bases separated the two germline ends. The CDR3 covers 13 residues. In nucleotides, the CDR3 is TGCGCCAGCAGCTTCGACAGTAACACTGAAGCTTTCTTT. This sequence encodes CASSFDSNTEAFF.